The 30 T cell receptor beta chains listed next were all sequenced from one sample in a study of shared clonotypes between healthy human individuals. Assay: immunoSEQ multiplex PCR; the TCRdb copy retains only in-frame clones and omits some. The sample includes over 1.4 million clones, approximately 96% of them seen just once. The sequenced sample consisted of naive CD4+ T cells sorted from blood. Subset here: CD45RA+ positively selected. Receptors originate from a man aged 30 to 39 in good health.

This chain links TRBV5-6 with TRBJ2-7; TRBD1 agrees at 8 bases. Trimming took 0 bases from V and 3 from J; bases not matched to a gene: 8. Looked up from germline, CDR1 is SGHDT and CDR2 is YYEEEE. This CDR3 is 16 amino acids long. The CDR3 loop is CASSLGGQGVNYEQYF. In DNA, the CDR3 is TGTGCCAGCAGCTTGGGTGGACAGGGAGTAAACTACGAGCAGTACTTC.

Turning to this clone: One end of the junction is discordant with germline, which a read error may explain. The chain combines TRBV5-1 with TRBJ2-5; 10 nucleotides match TRBD2. Germline lookup yields CDR1 SGHRS and CDR2 YFSETQ. This CDR3 has 16 residues. The CDR3 coding sequence is TGCGCCAGCAGCTTGGCCCAACTAGCGGGAAGGAACCCCCATCACTTC. Its protein product is CASSLAQLAGRNPHHF.

The rearrangement joins TRBV5-1 to TRBJ2-3; no definite D call. The germline V gene encodes CDR1 SGHRS and CDR2 YFSETQ. The CDR3 has 14 amino acids. V was pared by 0 bases and J by 2 bases, with 7 bases between. CDR3 DNA: TGCGCCAGCAGCTTGGTAGAGACCACAGATACGCAGTATTTT. Its protein product is CASSLVETTDTQYF.

About this clone itself: This sample includes further DNA sequences coding for the same CDR3. This chain joins TRBV28 and TRBJ2-3; 8 bases fit TRBD2. This CDR3 region has 19 residues. Losses at the gene ends were 6 bases for V and 6 bases for J; bases not matched to a gene: 23. Germline CDR1 and CDR2: MDHEN and SYDVKM. As DNA, the CDR3 is TGTGCCAGCAGCCAAAGCCTGATTTTGACTAGCGAGGGTCGGGATACGCAGTATTTT. Protein: CASSQSLILTSEGRDTQYF.

The gene calls are TRBV5-4 and TRBJ2-7; 8 bases fit TRBD1. CDR3 length: 15 amino acids. Trimming at V came to 3 bases and at J to 0 bases, leaving 5 bases not matched to a gene. The germline V gene encodes CDR1 SGHNT and CDR2 YYREEE (reference sequence). The CDR3 DNA is TGTGCCAGCAGCTCGGGACAGGCGAGCTCCTACGAGCAGTACTTC. This translates into CASSSGQASSYEQYF. The full variable domain, its missing parts supplied by reference TRBV5-4 and TRBJ2-7, is ETGVTQSPTHLIKTRGQQVTLRCSSQSGHNTVSWYQQALGQGPQFIFQYYREEENGRGNFPPRFSGLQFPNYSSELNVNALELDDSALYLCASSSGQASSYEQYFGPGTRLTVT.

The chain has TRBV2 and TRBJ2-5; D gene unclear. V gave up 7 bases and J gave up 0 bases, with 3 bases separating them. The V gene's germline CDR1 is SNHLY and CDR2 FYNNEI. There are 11 residues in the CDR3. The CDR3 sequence: CASKYQETQYF. CDR3 in DNA: TGTGCCAGCAAGTACCAAGAGACCCAGTACTTC.

V and J are TRBV9 and TRBJ2-6; no reliable D call. V shed 4 bases and J shed 6 bases, with 8 bases lying between them. In germline, CDR1 is SGDLS, CDR2 YYNGEE. The CDR3 contains 13 residues. CDR3 DNA: TGTGCCAGCAGCCCTCCTGCGGCCAACGTCCTGACTTTC. Amino acids: CASSPPAANVLTF. Based on the CDR3 plus reference TRBV9 and TRBJ2-6, the full variable domain is DSGVTQTPKHLITATGQRVTLRCSPRSGDLSVYWYQQSLDQGLQFLIQYYNGEERAKGNILERFSAQQFPDLHSELNLSSLELGDSALYFCASSPPAANVLTFGAGSRLTVL.

CDR3 DNA sequence: TGTGCCAGCAGTTCCCATTGGCGGGCCTACGAGCAGTACTTC. Translated, it gives CASSSHWRAYEQYF. The V and J genes are TRBV28 and TRBJ2-7; a weak D match, TRBD2 (5 bases). Germline values: CDR1 MDHEN, CDR2 SYDVKM. V shed 4 bases and J shed 2 bases, with 12 bases lying between them. There are 14 residues in the CDR3.

The chain uses TRBV27 and TRBJ2-7, with 14 positions matching TRBD2. This CDR3 is built from 17 residues. Trimming removed 2 bases from V and 2 bases from J; junction bases left unmatched: 5. Germline assignment: CDR1 MNHEY and CDR2 SMNVEV (reference sequence). The CDR3 DNA is TGTGCCAGCAGTTTACGGGGGACTAGCGGGAGCACCTACGAGCAGTACTTC. Its protein is CASSLRGTSGSTYEQYF.

The chain employs TRBV4-1 and TRBJ1-2; 7 nucleotides agree with TRBD1. The germline gives CDR1 MGHRA, CDR2 YSYEKL. The CDR3 spans 14 residues. V dropped 3 bases and J dropped 2; count of bases not matched to a gene: 3. CDR3 sequence reads: CASSHDRVNYGYTF. The DNA for the CDR3 is TGCGCCAGCAGCCATGACAGGGTGAACTATGGCTACACCTTC.

This clone has only one observation. J is TRBJ2-1 and V is TRBV9; 10 bases map to TRBD2. The CDR3 has 16 amino acids. CDR1 is SGDLS, CDR2 YYNGEE, per germline. Unmatched junction bases numbered 4, after V lost 3 bases and J lost 1 base. CDR3: CASSEGLAASYNEQFF. CDR3 sequence (DNA): TGTGCCAGCAGCGAAGGACTAGCGGCATCCTACAATGAGCAGTTCTTC.

CDR3 protein: CASSHSTGLGTGNTIYF. CDR3 nucleotide sequence: TGCGCCAGCAGCCACTCCACAGGACTGGGAACTGGAAACACCATATATTTT. V and J are TRBV5-1 and TRBJ1-3; perhaps TRBD1 as D (5 bases). Germline CDR1 SGHRS, CDR2 YFSETQ. The CDR3 sequence is 17 residues long. V was cut by 4 bases and J by 2 bases, with 19 bases left in between. The full variable domain, with the rest looked up from reference TRBV5-1 and TRBJ1-3, is KAGVTQTPRYLIKTRGQQVTLSCSPISGHRSVSWYQQTPGQGLQFLFEYFSETQRNKGNFPGRFSGRQFSNSRSEMNVSTLELGDSALYLCASSHSTGLGTGNTIYFGEGSWLTVV.

This chain connects TRBV5-4 to TRBJ1-2, with 7 bases fitting TRBD1. From germline, CDR1 is SGHNT and CDR2 YYREEE (reference sequence). The CDR3 extends over 16 amino acids. V lost 5 bases and J lost 4; bases outside the gene matches: 14. The CDR3 here is CASRGNDPTGTYGYTF. In DNA, the CDR3 is TGTGCCAGCAGAGGTAATGACCCGACAGGGACCTATGGCTACACCTTC.

The chain is built from TRBV18 and TRBJ2-3, with no clear D. Trimming shortened V by 1 base and J by 5 bases, and 7 bases separated the two germline ends. Germline V gene sequence: CDR1 KGHSH, CDR2 LQKENI. This CDR3 contains 13 residues. CDR3 residues: CASSPLGLDTQYF. DNA for the CDR3: TGTGCCAGCTCACCACTTGGTCTAGATACGCAGTATTTT.

The chain recombines TRBV9 with TRBJ1-2, with TRBD1 matching 7 bases. The V gene's germline CDR1 is SGDLS and CDR2 YYNGEE. The V segment lost 3 bases and the J segment 2 bases; nucleotides outside the gene matches: 7. The CDR3 runs to 15 residues. CDR3 region: CASSETGTENYGYTF. The CDR3 DNA is TGTGCCAGCAGCGAGACCGGGACAGAAAACTATGGCTACACCTTC.

CDR3 in DNA: TGTGCCAGCAGCGTAGCTACAGGGTCCCTAGGCCCCGGGGAGCTGTTTTTT. Its translation is CASSVATGSLGPGELFF. The chain is built from TRBV9 and TRBJ2-2, with a tentative D call TRBD1 (6 bases). Germline-derived CDR1 and CDR2 are SGDLS and YYNGEE. The V gene lost 0 bases and the J gene lost 6 bases, with 18 bases spanning the gap. This CDR3 contains 17 residues.

This sequence joins TRBV18 and TRBJ1-2, with TRBD1 matching over 11 bases. Per the germline V gene, CDR1 is KGHSH and CDR2 is LQKENI. The CDR3 sequence is 16 residues long. V shed 3 bases, J shed 5 bases, and the junction held 8 bases outside the gene matches. The CDR3 sequence is CASSPGQGVVQYGYTF. DNA of the CDR3: TGTGCCAGCTCACCGGGACAGGGGGTAGTACAGTATGGCTACACCTTC.

The V and J genes are TRBV7-9 and TRBJ1-2; 8 positions match TRBD1. The CDR3 length is 15 residues. Germline CDR1 reads SEHNR; CDR2 reads FQNEAQ (reference sequence). V shed 5 bases, J shed 4 bases, and the junction held 9 bases outside the gene matches. In DNA form, the CDR3 reads TGTGCCAGCAGCCATCCCGGACAGGGAAGCTATGGCTACACCTTC. Its translation is CASSHPGQGSYGYTF. Full variable domain (rest looked up from reference TRBV7-9 and TRBJ1-2): DTGVSQNPRHKITKRGQNVTFRCDPISEHNRLYWYRQTLGQGPEFLTYFQNEAQLEKSRLLSDRFSAERPKGSFSTLEIQRTEQGDSAMYLCASSHPGQGSYGYTFGSGTRLTVV.

The chain links TRBV15 to TRBJ1-5; D remains unclear. This CDR3 is built from 15 residues. V was shortened by 0 bases and J by 8 bases, with 14 bases between the two germline ends. Germline V lookup: CDR1 LNHNV, CDR2 YYDKDF (reference sequence). The CDR3 bases are TGTGCCACCAGCAGAGATTTCGGCCCCGAGGAGCCCCAGCATTTT. This sequence encodes CATSRDFGPEEPQHF.

J is TRBJ2-5 and V is TRBV13; no definite D call. The CDR3 sequence is 14 residues long. Germline-derived CDR1 and CDR2 are PRHDT and FYEKMQ (reference sequence). The V gene lost 2 bases and the J gene lost 9 bases, with 16 bases spanning the gap. CDR3 region: CASSLRLANPSQYF. CDR3 nucleotides: TGTGCCAGCAGCTTAAGGCTCGCAAACCCGTCCCAGTACTTC.

The rearrangement links TRBV5-1 to TRBJ2-7; weak D call: TRBD1 (7 bases). Trimming shortened V by 4 bases and J by 3 bases, and 17 bases separated the two germline ends. The CDR3 spans 15 residues. Germline V CDR1 and CDR2: SGHRS, YFSETQ. CDR3 nucleotide sequence: TGCGCCAGCAGCGACCGTTCAGGGGGGAACTACGAGCAGTACTTC. It yields the protein CASSDRSGGNYEQYF.

This sequence joins TRBV18 and TRBJ2-2, with 7 bases matching TRBD1. V was pared by 6 bases and J by 0 bases, with 1 base of the junction left unmatched. The V gene's germline CDR1 is KGHSH and CDR2 LQKENI. The CDR3 consists of 14 residues. DNA of the CDR3: TGTGCCAGCTCTGGACAGGCGAACACCGGGGAGCTGTTTTTT. Amino acids: CASSGQANTGELFF.

V is TRBV7-2 and J is TRBJ2-4; D perhaps matches TRBD1 (5 bases). The V gene's germline CDR1 is SGHTA and CDR2 FQGNSA. CDR3 size: 13 residues. The germline V and J ends were trimmed by 8 bases and 6 bases, with 14 bases remaining between them. CDR3: CASGRWGRNIQYF. As DNA, the CDR3 is TGTGCCAGCGGCCGGTGGGGCCGAAACATTCAGTACTTC.

The chain joins TRBV6-4 to TRBJ2-7, with 10 nucleotides matching TRBD1. The CDR3 loop spans 15 amino acids. Looked up from germline, CDR1 is MRHNA and CDR2 is SNTAGT. V lost 3 bases to trimming and J lost 2 bases; unmatched junction nucleotides: 4. The CDR3 DNA is TGTGCCAGCAGTGAAGATGGGACAGGGGCCTACGAGCAGTACTTC. Translation gives CASSEDGTGAYEQYF.

This clone has only one observation. In DNA form, the CDR3 reads TGTGCCAGCAGCTACCATCGGGGGGAGACCCAGTACTTC. Its translation: CASSYHRGETQYF. The chain recombines TRBV7-2 with TRBJ2-5; D might be TRBD2 (6 bases). Germline assignment: CDR1 SGHTA and CDR2 FQGNSA. The length of the CDR3 is 13 residues. V gave up 4 bases and J gave up 5 bases, with 11 bases separating them.

The chain is built from TRBV27 and TRBJ2-2; D unclear. Per the germline V gene, CDR1 is MNHEY and CDR2 is SMNVEV (reference sequence). This CDR3 region has 13 residues. Trimming cost V 3 bases and J 7 bases, with 9 bases left between them. Written as DNA, the CDR3 is TGTGCCAGCAGTTTTGTGGGATTCGGGGAGCTGTTTTTT. This codes for CASSFVGFGELFF.

The chain is built from TRBV19 and TRBJ1-3, with a weak D call TRBD1 (6 bases). CDR3 length: 16 residues. V dropped 6 bases and J dropped 3 bases, with 18 bases sitting between them. Looked up from germline, CDR1 is LNHDA and CDR2 is SQIVND (reference sequence). The CDR3: CASSHFPGAGGNTIYF. In DNA form, the CDR3 reads TGTGCCAGTAGCCATTTCCCGGGGGCCGGTGGAAACACCATATATTTT.

This rearrangement joins TRBV2 to TRBJ1-4; D not certain. The CDR3 has 14 amino acids. V lost 3 bases, J lost 0 bases, and 5 bases lay in between. Germline CDR1 reads SNHLY; CDR2 reads FYNNEI. DNA of the CDR3: TGTGCCAGCAGTGATCGGCCAACTAATGAAAAACTGTTTTTT. It translates to CASSDRPTNEKLFF.

The chain is built from TRBV5-5 and TRBJ2-7; a weak D match, TRBD2 (6 bases). CDR1 and CDR2 (germline): SGHKS, YYEKEE (reference sequence). Trimming cost V 0 bases and J 6 bases, with 19 bases left between them. This CDR3 comprises 16 residues. CDR3 residues: CASSLEPWGGPLEQYF. CDR3 DNA: TGTGCCAGCAGCTTGGAGCCGTGGGGAGGCCCCCTCGAGCAGTACTTC.

The chain is built from TRBV2 and TRBJ1-1; D call uncertain. V was clipped by 6 bases and J by 4 bases, with 12 bases between them. Germline V CDR1 and CDR2: SNHLY, FYNNEI. CDR3 size: 13 residues. CDR3 sequence reads: CASRVRQSTEAFF. The DNA for the CDR3 is TGTGCCAGCAGGGTTAGGCAGAGCACTGAAGCTTTCTTT.